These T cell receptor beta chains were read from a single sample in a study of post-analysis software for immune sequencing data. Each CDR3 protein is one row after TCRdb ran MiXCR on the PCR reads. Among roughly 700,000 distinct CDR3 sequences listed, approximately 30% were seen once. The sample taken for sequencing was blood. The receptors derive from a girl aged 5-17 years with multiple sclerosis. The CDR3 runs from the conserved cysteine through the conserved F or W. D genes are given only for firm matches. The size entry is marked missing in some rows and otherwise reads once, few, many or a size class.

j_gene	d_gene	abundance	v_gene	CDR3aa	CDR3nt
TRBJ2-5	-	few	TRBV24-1	CATRRSGGEETQYF	TGTGCCACCAGACGATCAGGGGGGGAAGAGACCCAGTACTTC
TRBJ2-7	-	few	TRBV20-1	CSQLSQQPYEQYF	TGCAGTCAATTGTCTCAGCAACCCTACGAGCAGTACTTC
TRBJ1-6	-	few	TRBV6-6	CASSYRGRSPLHF	TGTGCCAGCAGTTACCGGGGCCGGTCACCCCTCCACTTT
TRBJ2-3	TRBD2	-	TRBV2	CASSALLAGVSTDTQYF	TGTGCCAGCAGTGCGCTACTAGCGGGTGTAAGCACAGATACGCAGTATTTT
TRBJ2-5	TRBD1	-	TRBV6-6	CASRHRRGPQETQYF	TGTGCCAGCAGGCACCGCAGGGGGCCGCAAGAGACCCAGTACTTC
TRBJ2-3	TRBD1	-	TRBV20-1	CSAHSPQGDLQDTQYF	TGCAGTGCACACTCCCCCCAGGGGGATTTGCAAGATACGCAGTATTTT
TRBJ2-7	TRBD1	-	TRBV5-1	CASSWGQGDEQYF	TGCGCCAGCAGCTGGGGACAGGGAGACGAGCAGTACTTC
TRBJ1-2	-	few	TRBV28	CASSLKTTRGYTF	TGTGCCAGCAGTTTAAAAACTACGCGTGGCTACACCTTC
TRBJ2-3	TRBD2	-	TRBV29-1	CSVDPSGRIADTQYF	TGCAGCGTTGATCCTAGCGGGAGGATCGCAGATACGCAGTATTTT
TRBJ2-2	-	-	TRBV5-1	CASSLSVERYSNTGELFF	TGCGCCAGCAGCTTGAGTGTTGAGCGGTACTCGAACACCGGGGAGCTGTTTTTT
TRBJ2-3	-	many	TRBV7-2	CASSPRALGGDTQYF	TGTGCCAGCAGCCCCCGGGCGCTGGGTGGGGATACGCAGTATTTT
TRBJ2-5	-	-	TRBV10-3	CAISGSGVGGKQYF	TGTGCCATCAGTGGGTCGGGAGTCGGGGGCAAGCAGTACTTC
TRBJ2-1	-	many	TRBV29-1	CSTTRESRTNEQFF	TGCAGCACCACCCGGGAATCTAGAACGAATGAGCAGTTCTTC
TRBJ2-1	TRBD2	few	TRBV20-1	CSARRTRVLNEQFF	TGCAGTGCTAGGAGGACTAGAGTCTTGAATGAGCAGTTCTTC
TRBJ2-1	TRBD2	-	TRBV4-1	CASSLSSGTHNEQFF	TGCGCCAGCAGCCTGAGTAGCGGGACCCACAATGAGCAGTTCTTC
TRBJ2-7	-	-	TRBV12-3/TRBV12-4	CASRPSRRLWGEQYF	TGTGCCAGCAGACCATCCCGGCGGCTGTGGGGCGAGCAGTACTTC
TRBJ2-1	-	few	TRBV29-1	CSVEGTLFLNEQFF	TGCAGCGTTGAAGGGACACTCTTTCTCAATGAGCAGTTCTTC
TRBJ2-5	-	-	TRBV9	CASSSRFGGDRETQYF	TGTGCCAGCAGCTCCCGGTTTGGCGGGGACCGGGAGACCCAGTACTTC
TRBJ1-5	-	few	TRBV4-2	CASSQEVAGLNQPQHF	TGTGCCAGCAGCCAAGAGGTGGCAGGACTGAATCAGCCCCAGCATTTT
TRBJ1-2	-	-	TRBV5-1	CASSPSYDNYYGYTF	TGCGCCAGCAGCCCTAGTTACGACAATTACTATGGCTACACCTTC
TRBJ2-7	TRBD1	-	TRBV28	CATTGQGFSYEQYF	TGTGCCACCACCGGACAGGGGTTCTCCTACGAGCAGTACTTC
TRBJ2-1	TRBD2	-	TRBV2	CASSLRLAVSYNEQFF	TGTGCCAGCAGTTTACGACTAGCGGTCTCCTACAATGAGCAGTTCTTC
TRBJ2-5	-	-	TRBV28	CASSTPSDPPQETQYF	TGTGCCAGCAGTACCCCCTCAGATCCCCCGCAAGAGACCCAGTACTTC
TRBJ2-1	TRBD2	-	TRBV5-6	CASSYAGAHNEQFF	TGTGCCAGCAGCTATGCGGGAGCACACAATGAGCAGTTCTTC
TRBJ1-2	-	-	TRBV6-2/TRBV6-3	CASRNLGGTYGYTF	TGTGCCAGTCGAAACCTGGGCGGGACCTATGGCTACACCTTC
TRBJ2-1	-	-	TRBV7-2	CASSLDGDISYNEQFF	TGTGCCAGCAGCTTAGACGGGGATATCTCCTACAATGAGCAGTTCTTC
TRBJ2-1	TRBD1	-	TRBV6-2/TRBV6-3	CASSEETGAFLGEQFF	TGTGCCAGCAGTGAGGAGACAGGGGCCTTTCTAGGCGAGCAGTTCTTC
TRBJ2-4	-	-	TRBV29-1	CSATGLAKNIQYF	TGCAGCGCGACAGGCTTAGCCAAAAACATTCAGTACTTC
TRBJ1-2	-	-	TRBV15	CATSRESAQSGYTF	TGTGCCACCAGCAGAGAGTCCGCGCAGTCCGGCTACACCTTC
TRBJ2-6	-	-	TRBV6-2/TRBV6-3	CASTGSRAPGANVLTF	TGTGCCAGCACGGGATCAAGGGCCCCTGGGGCCAACGTCCTGACTTTC
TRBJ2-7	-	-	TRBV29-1	CSVIRGTYEQYF	TGCAGCGTTATACGGGGAACCTACGAGCAGTACTTC
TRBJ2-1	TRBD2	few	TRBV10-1	CASSDPRAAGAYNEQFF	TGCGCCAGCAGTGACCCCCGTGCTGCGGGAGCCTACAATGAGCAGTTCTTC
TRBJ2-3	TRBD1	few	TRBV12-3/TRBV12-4	CASSQRQGSIDADTQYF	TGTGCCAGCAGTCAAAGACAGGGATCGATAGATGCAGATACGCAGTATTTT
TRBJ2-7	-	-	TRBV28	CASIGGAPYEQYF	TGTGCCAGCATAGGGGGAGCTCCCTACGAGCAGTACTTC
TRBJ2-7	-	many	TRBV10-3	CAISGRGDEQYF	TGTGCCATCAGCGGCAGGGGTGACGAGCAGTACTTC
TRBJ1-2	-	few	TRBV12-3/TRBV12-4	CASTYLGPGYGYTF	TGTGCCAGCACCTACTTAGGCCCGGGGTATGGCTACACCTTC
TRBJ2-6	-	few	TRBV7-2	CASSLTSRGSGGSGANVLTF	TGTGCCAGCAGCTTAACCTCCAGGGGGTCGGGAGGCTCTGGGGCCAACGTCCTGACTTTC
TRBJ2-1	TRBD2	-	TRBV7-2	CASSLRGGLAGAYSYNEQFF	TGTGCCAGCAGCTTACGGGGGGGGCTAGCGGGAGCTTACTCCTACAATGAGCAGTTCTTC
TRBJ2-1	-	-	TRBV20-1	CSARDWGLVGDGQFF	TGCAGTGCTAGAGATTGGGGGCTAGTCGGGGATGGGCAGTTCTTC
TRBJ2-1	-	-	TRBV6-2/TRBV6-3	CASSYMTENEQFF	TGTGCCAGCAGTTACATGACAGAGAATGAGCAGTTCTTC
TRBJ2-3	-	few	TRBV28	CASSLSGPYLTDTQYF	TGTGCCAGCAGTTTATCGGGGCCATACCTCACAGATACGCAGTATTTT
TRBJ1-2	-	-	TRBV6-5	CASSTLQGNYGYTF	TGTGCCAGCAGCACCTTACAGGGAAACTATGGCTACACCTTC
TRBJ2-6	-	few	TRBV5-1	CASSWDISGANVLTF	TGCGCCAGCAGCTGGGACATCTCTGGGGCCAACGTCCTGACTTTC
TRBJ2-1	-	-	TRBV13	CASSTRLGGAEQFF	TGTGCCAGCAGCACAAGGTTGGGGGGAGCAGAGCAGTTCTTC
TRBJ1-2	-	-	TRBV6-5	CASSGRVGYGYTF	TGTGCCAGCAGTGGGCGGGTCGGCTATGGCTACACCTTC